Shown below are 14 T cell receptor beta chains from a single sample sequenced in a study of cytomegalovirus exposure and HLA in healthy donors. The study ran its PCR with 60 Vbeta and 13 Jbeta primers. The protocol was immunoSEQ multiplex PCR, while the TCRdb copy is restricted to in-frame clones and leaves out a portion. Among about 100,000 clones listed, roughly 85% were seen once. The sequenced sample was PBMCs. Every receptor here comes from a man aged 55 to 70 in good health and CMV-seropositive.

The DNA for the CDR3 is TGTGCCAGCAGTTTTAACGGGGGGGCAGATACGCAGTATTTT. Its protein is CASSFNGGADTQYF. The chain is built from TRBV27 and TRBJ2-3; 8 bases agree with TRBD2. This CDR3 has 14 residues. The junction had 3 bases not matched to a gene; V was cut back by 3 bases and J by 4 bases. CDR1 and CDR2 (germline): MNHEY, SMNVEV (reference sequence).

The chain couples TRBV6-1 to TRBJ1-5, with a possible D match to TRBD1 (6 bases). V gave up 4 bases and J gave up 2 bases, with 18 bases separating them. The CDR3 has 17 residues. Germline CDR1 and CDR2: MNHNS and SASEGT. The CDR3 DNA reads as TGTGCCAGCAGTGCTAAATCGCAGGCAGGGGGCAATCAGCCCCAGCATTTT. Its translation: CASSAKSQAGGNQPQHF.

For this clone: The CDR3 carries no conserved terminal phenylalanine or tryptophan, so it likely arises from a read error. The rearrangement joins TRBV5-1 to TRBJ1-6; 11 bases agree with TRBD1. With V trimmed by 6 bases and J by 9 bases, 5 bases remained unmatched. The CDR3 is 14 residues long. From germline, CDR1 is SGHRS and CDR2 YFSETQ. The CDR3 region has the DNA TGCGCCAGCATGGGGACAGGGGGGACTTCACCCCTCCACCTT. Encoded protein: CASMGTGGTSPLHL.

The V gene is TRBV27, the J gene TRBJ2-3; TRBD2 matches 13 bases. This CDR3 region has 17 residues. V was pared by 2 bases and J by 6 bases, with 8 bases of the junction left unmatched. CDR1 is MNHEY, CDR2 SMNVEV, per germline (reference sequence). CDR3 region: CASSLDFGGLAGDTQYF. The CDR3 nucleotides read TGTGCCAGCAGTTTAGATTTCGGGGGACTAGCGGGGGATACGCAGTATTTT.

The V and J genes are TRBV5-1 and TRBJ2-7; unclear D gene. This CDR3 spans 13 amino acids. CDR1 is SGHRS, CDR2 YFSETQ, per germline. V lost 0 bases to trimming and J lost 2 bases, with 6 bases between them. CDR3 DNA: TGCGCCAGCAGCTTGGACAGACCCTACGAGCAGTACTTC. Translation: CASSLDRPYEQYF.

J is TRBJ1-6 and V is TRBV6-5; D is possibly TRBD1 (5 bases). The germline V and J ends were trimmed by 0 bases and 7 bases, with 7 bases remaining between them. The CDR3 contains 14 residues. Germline V CDR1 and CDR2: MNHEY, SVGAGI. The CDR3 loop reads CASSYSSGNSPLHF. CDR3 nucleotide sequence: TGTGCCAGCAGTTACTCCTCAGGGAATTCACCCCTCCACTTT.

This chain joins TRBV9 and TRBJ2-7; a possible D gene is TRBD2 (6 bases). V shed 2 bases and J shed 7 bases, with 19 bases lying between them. Germline V gene lookup returns CDR1 SGDLS and CDR2 YYNGEE. The CDR3 length is 15 residues. CDR3 nucleotide sequence: TGTGCCAGCAGCGTCACCGGGAGCACCGATATGGAGCAGTACTTC. It encodes CASSVTGSTDMEQYF.

This clone occurred once. V is TRBV15 and J is TRBJ2-1; 9 nucleotides align to TRBD2. After removal of 2 bases from V and 5 bases from J, the junction contained 10 bases not matched to a gene. This CDR3 is built from 17 residues. Germline values: CDR1 LNHNV, CDR2 YYDKDF (reference sequence). The CDR3 bases are TGTGCCACCAGCAGAAGGGTGAGAGCGGGGGGTCACAATGAGCAGTTCTTC. It translates to CATSRRVRAGGHNEQFF.

The rearrangement uses TRBV27 and TRBJ1-2, with D perhaps TRBD1 (5 bases). In germline, CDR1 is MNHEY, CDR2 SMNVEV (reference sequence). The CDR3 loop spans 13 amino acids. V lost 2 bases and J lost 2, with 6 bases in between. CDR3 nucleotide sequence: TGTGCCAGCAGTTTAAGGACAAACTATGGCTACACCTTC. As protein: CASSLRTNYGYTF.

This CDR3 reads CAWSRTLSYEQYF. In DNA, the CDR3 is TGTGCCTGGAGTAGGACTCTATCCTACGAGCAGTACTTC. V gene TRBV30 combines with J gene TRBJ2-7, with a possible D match to TRBD2 (5 bases). V shed 2 bases and J shed 1 base, with 9 bases lying between them. CDR1 is GTSNPN and CDR2 is SVGIG in the germline V gene (reference sequence). The CDR3 runs to 13 residues.

In DNA, the CDR3 is TGCGCCAGCAGCTTGGATTATAGCAATCAGCCCCAGCATTTT. This codes for CASSLDYSNQPQHF. The chain is built from TRBV5-1 and TRBJ1-5; D unclear. This CDR3 region has 14 residues. V gave up 0 bases and J gave up 0 bases, with 4 bases separating them. Germline V gene lookup returns CDR1 SGHRS and CDR2 YFSETQ.

This clone has just a few counts. The V and J genes are TRBV7-8 and TRBJ1-1; D gene uncertain. This CDR3 comprises 14 residues. The germline V gene has CDR1 SGHVS and CDR2 FQNEAQ. V was pared by 6 bases and J by 0 bases, with 11 bases between. This CDR3 reads CASRIQDLNTEAFF. The CDR3 DNA follows: TGTGCCAGCAGGATTCAGGATTTGAACACTGAAGCTTTCTTT.

This clone was recorded once. The rearrangement links TRBV4-2 to TRBJ2-1; maybe TRBD2 (6 bases). The germline V gene encodes CDR1 LGHNA and CDR2 YNFKEQ. This CDR3 has 17 amino acids. Deletions cut 0 bases from V and 6 bases from J, with 18 bases between. CDR3 DNA: TGTGCCAGCAGCCAAGAAATAGACGGGGGAGTGTTCAATGAGCAGTTCTTC. Translation gives CASSQEIDGGVFNEQFF.

The chain employs TRBV27 and TRBJ1-2; no clear D. The CDR3 totals 16 residues. Trimming removed 5 bases from V and 1 base from J, with 17 bases in between. CDR1 and CDR2 from the germline V gene are MNHEY and SMNVEV (reference sequence). The CDR3 is CASSRRPDLDNYGYTF. The DNA of the CDR3 is TGTGCCAGCAGTCGACGACCCGACCTAGATAACTATGGCTACACCTTC.